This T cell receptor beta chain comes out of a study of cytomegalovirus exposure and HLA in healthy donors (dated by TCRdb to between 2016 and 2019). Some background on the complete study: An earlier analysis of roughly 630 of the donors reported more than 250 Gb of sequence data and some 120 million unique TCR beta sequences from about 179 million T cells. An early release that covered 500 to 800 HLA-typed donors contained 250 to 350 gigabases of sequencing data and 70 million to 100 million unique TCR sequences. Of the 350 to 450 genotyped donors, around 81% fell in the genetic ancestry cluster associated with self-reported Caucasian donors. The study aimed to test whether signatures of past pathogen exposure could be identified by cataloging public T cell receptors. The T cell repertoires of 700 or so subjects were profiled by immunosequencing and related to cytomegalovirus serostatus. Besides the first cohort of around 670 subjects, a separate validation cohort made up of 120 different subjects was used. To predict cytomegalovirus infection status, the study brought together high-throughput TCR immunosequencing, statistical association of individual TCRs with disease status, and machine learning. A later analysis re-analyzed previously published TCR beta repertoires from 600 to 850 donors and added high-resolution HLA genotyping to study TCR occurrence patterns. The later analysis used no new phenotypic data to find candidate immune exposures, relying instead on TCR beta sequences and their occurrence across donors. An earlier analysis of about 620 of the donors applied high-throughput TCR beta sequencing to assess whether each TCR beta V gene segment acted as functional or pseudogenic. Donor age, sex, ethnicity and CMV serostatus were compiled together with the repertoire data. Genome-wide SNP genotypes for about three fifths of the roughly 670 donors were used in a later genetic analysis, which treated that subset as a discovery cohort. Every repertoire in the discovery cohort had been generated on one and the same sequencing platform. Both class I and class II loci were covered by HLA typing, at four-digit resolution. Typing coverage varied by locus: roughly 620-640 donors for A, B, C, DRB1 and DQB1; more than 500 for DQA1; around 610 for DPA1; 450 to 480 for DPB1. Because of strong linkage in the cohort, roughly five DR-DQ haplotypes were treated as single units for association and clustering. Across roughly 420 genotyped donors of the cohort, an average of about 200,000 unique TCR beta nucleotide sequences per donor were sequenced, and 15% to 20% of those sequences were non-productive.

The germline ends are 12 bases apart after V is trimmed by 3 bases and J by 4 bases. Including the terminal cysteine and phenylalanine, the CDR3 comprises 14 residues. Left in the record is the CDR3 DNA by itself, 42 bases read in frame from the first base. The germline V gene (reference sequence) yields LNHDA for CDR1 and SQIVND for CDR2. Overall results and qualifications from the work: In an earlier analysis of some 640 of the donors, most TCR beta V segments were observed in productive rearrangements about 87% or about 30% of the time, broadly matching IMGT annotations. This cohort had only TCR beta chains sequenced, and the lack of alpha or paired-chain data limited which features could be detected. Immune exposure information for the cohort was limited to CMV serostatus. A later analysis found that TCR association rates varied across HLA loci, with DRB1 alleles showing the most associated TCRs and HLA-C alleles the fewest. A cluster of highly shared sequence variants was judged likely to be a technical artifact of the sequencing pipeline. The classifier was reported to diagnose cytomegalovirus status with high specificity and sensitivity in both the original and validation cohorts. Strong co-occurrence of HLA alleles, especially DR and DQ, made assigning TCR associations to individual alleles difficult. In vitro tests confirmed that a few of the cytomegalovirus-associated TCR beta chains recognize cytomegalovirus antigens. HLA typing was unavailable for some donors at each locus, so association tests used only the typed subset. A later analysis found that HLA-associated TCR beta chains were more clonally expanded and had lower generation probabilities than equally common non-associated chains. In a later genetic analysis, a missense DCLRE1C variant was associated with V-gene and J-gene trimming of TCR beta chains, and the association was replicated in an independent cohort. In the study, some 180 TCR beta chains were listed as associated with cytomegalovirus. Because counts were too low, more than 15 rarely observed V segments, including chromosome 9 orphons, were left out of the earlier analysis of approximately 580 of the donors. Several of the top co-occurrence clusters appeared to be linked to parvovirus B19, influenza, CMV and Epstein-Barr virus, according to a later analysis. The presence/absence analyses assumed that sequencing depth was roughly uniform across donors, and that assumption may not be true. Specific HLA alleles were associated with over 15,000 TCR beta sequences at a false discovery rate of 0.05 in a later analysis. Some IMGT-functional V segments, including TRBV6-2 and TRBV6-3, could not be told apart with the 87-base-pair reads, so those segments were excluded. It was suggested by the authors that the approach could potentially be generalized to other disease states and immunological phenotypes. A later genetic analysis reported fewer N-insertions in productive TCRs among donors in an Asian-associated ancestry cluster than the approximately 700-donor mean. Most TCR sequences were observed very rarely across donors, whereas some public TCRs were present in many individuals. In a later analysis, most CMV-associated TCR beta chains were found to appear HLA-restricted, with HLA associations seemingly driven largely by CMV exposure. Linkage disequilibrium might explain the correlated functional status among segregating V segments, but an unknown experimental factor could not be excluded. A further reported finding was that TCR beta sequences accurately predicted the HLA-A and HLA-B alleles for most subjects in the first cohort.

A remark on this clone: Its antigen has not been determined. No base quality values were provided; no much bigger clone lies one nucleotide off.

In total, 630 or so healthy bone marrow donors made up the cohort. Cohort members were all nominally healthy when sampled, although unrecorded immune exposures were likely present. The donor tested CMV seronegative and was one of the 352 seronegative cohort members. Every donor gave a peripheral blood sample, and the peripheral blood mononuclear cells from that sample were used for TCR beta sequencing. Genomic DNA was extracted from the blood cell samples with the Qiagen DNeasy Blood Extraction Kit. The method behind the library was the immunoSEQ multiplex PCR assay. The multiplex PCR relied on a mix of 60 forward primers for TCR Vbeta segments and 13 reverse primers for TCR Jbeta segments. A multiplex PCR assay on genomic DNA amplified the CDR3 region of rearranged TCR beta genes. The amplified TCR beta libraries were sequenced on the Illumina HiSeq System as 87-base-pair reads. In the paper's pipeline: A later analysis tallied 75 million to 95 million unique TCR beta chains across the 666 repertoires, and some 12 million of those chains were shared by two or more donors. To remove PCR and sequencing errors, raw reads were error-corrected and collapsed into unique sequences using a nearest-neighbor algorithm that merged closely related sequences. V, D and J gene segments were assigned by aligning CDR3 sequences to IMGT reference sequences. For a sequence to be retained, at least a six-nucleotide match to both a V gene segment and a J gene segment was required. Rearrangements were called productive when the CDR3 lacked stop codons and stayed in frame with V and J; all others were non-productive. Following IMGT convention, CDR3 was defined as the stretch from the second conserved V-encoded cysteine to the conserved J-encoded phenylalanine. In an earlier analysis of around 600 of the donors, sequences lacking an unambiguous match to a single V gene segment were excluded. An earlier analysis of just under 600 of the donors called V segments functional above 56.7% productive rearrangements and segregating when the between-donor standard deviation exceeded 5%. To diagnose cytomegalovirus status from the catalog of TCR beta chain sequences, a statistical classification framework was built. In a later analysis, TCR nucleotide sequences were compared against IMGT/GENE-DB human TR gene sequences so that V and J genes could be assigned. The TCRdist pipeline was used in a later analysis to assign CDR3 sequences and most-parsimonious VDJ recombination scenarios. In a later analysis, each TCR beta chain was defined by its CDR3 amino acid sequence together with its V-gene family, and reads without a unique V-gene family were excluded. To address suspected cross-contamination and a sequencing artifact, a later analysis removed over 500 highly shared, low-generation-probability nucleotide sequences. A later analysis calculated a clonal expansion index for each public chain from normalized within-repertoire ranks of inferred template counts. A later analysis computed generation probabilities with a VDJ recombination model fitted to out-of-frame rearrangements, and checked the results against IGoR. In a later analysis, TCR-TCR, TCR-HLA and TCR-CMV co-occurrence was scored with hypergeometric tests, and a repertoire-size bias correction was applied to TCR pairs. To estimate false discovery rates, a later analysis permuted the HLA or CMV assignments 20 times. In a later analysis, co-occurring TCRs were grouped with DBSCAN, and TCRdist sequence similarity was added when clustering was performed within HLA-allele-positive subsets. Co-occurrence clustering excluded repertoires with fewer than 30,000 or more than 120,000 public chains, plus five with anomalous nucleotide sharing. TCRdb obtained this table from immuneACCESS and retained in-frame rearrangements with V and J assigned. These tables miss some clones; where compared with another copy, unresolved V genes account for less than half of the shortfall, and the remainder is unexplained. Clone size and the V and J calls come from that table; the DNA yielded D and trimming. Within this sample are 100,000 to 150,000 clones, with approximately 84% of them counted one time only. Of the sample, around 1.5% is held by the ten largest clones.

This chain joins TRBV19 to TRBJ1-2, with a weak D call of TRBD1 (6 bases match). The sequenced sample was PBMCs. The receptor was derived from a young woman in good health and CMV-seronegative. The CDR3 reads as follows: CASSIVQGPYGYTF. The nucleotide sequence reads TGTGCCAGTAGTATCGTACAGGGCCCCTATGGCTACACCTTC. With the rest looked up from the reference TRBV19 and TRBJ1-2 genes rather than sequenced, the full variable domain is DGGITQSPKYLFRKEGQNVTLSCEQNLNHDAMYWYRQDPGQGLRLIYYSQIVNDFQKGDIAEGYSVSREKKESFPLTVTSAQKNPTAFYLCASSIVQGPYGYTFGSGTRLTVV.